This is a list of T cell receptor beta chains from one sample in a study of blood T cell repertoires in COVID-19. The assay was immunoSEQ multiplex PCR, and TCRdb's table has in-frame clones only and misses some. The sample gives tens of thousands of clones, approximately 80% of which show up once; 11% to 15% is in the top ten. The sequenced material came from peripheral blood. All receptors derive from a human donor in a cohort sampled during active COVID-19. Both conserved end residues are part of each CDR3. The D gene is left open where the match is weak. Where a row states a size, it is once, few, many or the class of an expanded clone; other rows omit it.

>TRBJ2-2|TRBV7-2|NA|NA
CASNPFETGELFF
TGTGCCAGCAACCCCTTTGAGACCGGGGAGCTGTTTTTT
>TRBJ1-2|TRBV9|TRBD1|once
CASSATQGDYGYTF
TGTGCCAGCAGCGCAACACAGGGGGACTATGGCTACACCTTC
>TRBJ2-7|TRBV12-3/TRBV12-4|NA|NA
CASSETGSYEQYF
TGTGCCAGCAGTGAGACAGGCTCCTACGAGCAGTACTTC
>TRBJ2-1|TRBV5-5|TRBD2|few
CASSPSGLANYNEQFF
TGTGCCAGCAGCCCATCAGGACTAGCGAACTACAATGAGCAGTTCTTC
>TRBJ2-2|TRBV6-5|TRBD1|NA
CASSRDRNTGELFF
TGTGCCAGCAGTAGGGACAGAAACACCGGGGAGCTGTTTTTT
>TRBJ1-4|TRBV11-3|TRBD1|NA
CASSSTTNSGGEDEKLFF
TGTGCCAGCAGCTCAACTACGAATTCAGGGGGCGAGGATGAAAAACTGTTTTTT
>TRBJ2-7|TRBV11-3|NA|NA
CASSLETEGEQYF
TGTGCCAGCAGCTTGGAGACAGAAGGCGAGCAGTACTTC
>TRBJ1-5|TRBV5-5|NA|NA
CASSWRSDSNQPQHF
TGTGCCAGCAGCTGGAGGTCGGATAGCAATCAGCCCCAGCATTTT
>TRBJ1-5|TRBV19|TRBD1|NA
CASSAMGTGTPGNQPQHF
TGTGCCAGTAGTGCCATGGGGACAGGGACACCTGGCAATCAGCCCCAGCATTTT
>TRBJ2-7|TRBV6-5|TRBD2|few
CASSLAGGPGEQYF
TGTGCCAGCAGTTTAGCGGGAGGGCCGGGTGAGCAGTACTTC
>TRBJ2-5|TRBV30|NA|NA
CAWNLYQETQYF
TGTGCCTGGAATCTGTACCAAGAGACCCAGTACTTC
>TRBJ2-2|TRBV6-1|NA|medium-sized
CASSAHEARYTGELFF
TGTGCCAGCAGTGCCCATGAAGCGCGATACACCGGGGAGCTGTTTTTT
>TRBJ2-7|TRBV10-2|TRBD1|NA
CASSERGQGHEQYF
TGCGCCAGCAGTGAACGAGGACAGGGTCACGAGCAGTACTTC
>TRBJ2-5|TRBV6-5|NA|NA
CASSYSFTTSKTQYF
TGTGCCAGCAGTTACTCATTTACGACATCTAAGACCCAGTACTTC
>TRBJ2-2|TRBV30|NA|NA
CAWTRDRAGTGELFF
TGTGCCTGGACCCGCGACAGGGCGGGAACCGGGGAGCTGTTTTTT
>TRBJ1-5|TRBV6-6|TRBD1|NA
CASRTGDSNQPQHF
TGTGCCAGCAGGACAGGGGATAGCAATCAGCCCCAGCATTTT
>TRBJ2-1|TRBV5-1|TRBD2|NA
CASSPSSGTYSYNEQFF
TGCGCCAGCAGCCCTTCTAGCGGGACTTACTCCTACAATGAGCAGTTCTTC
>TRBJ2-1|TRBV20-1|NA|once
CSASLGHEQFF
TGCAGTGCTAGCCTAGGTCATGAGCAGTTCTTC
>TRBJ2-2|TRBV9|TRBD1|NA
CASSVGGQGALGELFF
TGTGCCAGCAGCGTAGGAGGACAGGGGGCGCTTGGGGAGCTGTTTTTT
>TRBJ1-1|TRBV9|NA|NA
CASSVGSQNTEAFF
TGTGCCAGCAGCGTTGGGAGCCAGAACACTGAAGCTTTCTTT
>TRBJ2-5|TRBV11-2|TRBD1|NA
CASSFAGQGWGETQYF
TGTGCCAGCAGCTTTGCGGGACAGGGGTGGGGAGAGACCCAGTACTTC
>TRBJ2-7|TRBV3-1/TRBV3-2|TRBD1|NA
CASSQVKQGLYEQYF
TGTGCCAGCAGCCAAGTTAAACAGGGGTTATACGAGCAGTACTTC
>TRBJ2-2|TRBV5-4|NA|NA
CASSLNSGANTGELFF
TGTGCCAGCAGCTTAAATAGCGGAGCGAACACCGGGGAGCTGTTTTTT
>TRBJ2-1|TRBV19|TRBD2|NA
CASRNLAGGRNEQFF
TGTGCCAGTAGAAACCTAGCGGGGGGTCGGAATGAGCAGTTCTTC
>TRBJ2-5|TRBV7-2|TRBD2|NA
CASSLGGSGETQYF
TGTGCCAGCAGCCTTGGCGGGAGTGGAGAGACCCAGTACTTC